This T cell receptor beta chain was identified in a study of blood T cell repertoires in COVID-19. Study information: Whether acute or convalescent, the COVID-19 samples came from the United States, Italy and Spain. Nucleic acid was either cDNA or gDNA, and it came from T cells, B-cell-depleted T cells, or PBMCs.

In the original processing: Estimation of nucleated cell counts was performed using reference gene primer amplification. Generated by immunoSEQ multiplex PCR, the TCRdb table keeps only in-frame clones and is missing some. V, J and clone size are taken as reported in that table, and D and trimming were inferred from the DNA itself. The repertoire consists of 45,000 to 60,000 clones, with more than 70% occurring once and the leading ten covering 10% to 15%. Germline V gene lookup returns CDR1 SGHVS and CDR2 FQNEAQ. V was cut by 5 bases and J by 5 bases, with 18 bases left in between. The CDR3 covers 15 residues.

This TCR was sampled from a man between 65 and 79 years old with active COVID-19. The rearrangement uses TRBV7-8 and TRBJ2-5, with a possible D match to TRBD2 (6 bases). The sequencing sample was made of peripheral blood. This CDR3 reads CASSLLRVGGETQYF. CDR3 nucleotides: TGTGCCAGCAGCCTGTTGCGGGTTGGAGGGGAGACCCAGTACTTC.